This paragraph reports one T cell receptor (beta chain). The data stem from a study of blood T cell repertoires in COVID-19. J gave up 8 bases and V 6 bases, and 12 bases lay outside the gene matches. The CDR3 is 15 amino acids. CDR1 and CDR2 (germline): SGHTA, FQGNSA. Sequenced by immunoSEQ multiplex PCR; TCRdb stores in-frame clones only, minus some. Among over 130,000 clones listed, 75% to 90% were seen once. The chain uses TRBV7-2 and TRBJ1-2; 10 bases fit TRBD1. The clonotype comes from a woman older than 75 with acute or convalescent COVID-19. Sequenced: peripheral blood. In nucleotides, the CDR3 is TGTGCCAGCAGTTTTAGTCCTCGGGACAGGGGCGGCTACACCTTC. This codes for CASSFSPRDRGGYTF.